This T cell receptor beta chain was identified in a study of blood T cell repertoires in COVID-19 (TCRdb year 2020). Regarding the study in general: Collaborator samples came from the United States, Italy and Spain and covered acute and convalescent phases of COVID-19. Where available, HLA class I and class II types were obtained from metadata supplied by the sample provider rather than from assay-based typing. A freely available public database, intended as a resource for researchers studying the immune response to SARS-CoV-2, is where the repertoires were released. Deeply sampled blood TCRbeta repertoires from subjects exposed to, actively infected with, or recovered from COVID-19 were included in the dataset. A de-identified subject ID, COVID-19 status, age in years and sex were almost always included in the sample metadata. The material from the prospective study consisted of cDNA or gDNA derived from T cells, B-cell-depleted T cells, or PBMCs. The samples were drawn from two sources: the first 160 participants of the ongoing ImmuneRACE study, and 1,000 to 1,500 subjects contributed by 6 global collaborators. The study at large found these results: Clinical and demographic metadata were provided uncurated, with the amount varying by source and participant.

The immunoSEQ Assay, a bias-controlled multiplex PCR, was used to amplify TCRbeta CDR3 regions from genomic DNA. Regarding the original processing steps: The number of nucleated cells in each sample was estimated by amplification of reference gene primers within the assay. Sequence reads were collapsed and filtered to measure the absolute abundance of every unique TCRbeta CDR3 rearrangement. For each sample, productive Simpson clonality was calculated by taking the square root of Simpson's diversity index across productive rearrangements. TCRdb stores this immuneACCESS table with in-frame sequences only. Part of the clones is absent; in the studies checked, under half of the shortfall reflects unresolved V genes, and no reason is known for the rest. Clone size and the V and J calls come from that table; the DNA yielded D and trimming. Within this sample are roughly 140,000 clones, with around 81% of them counted one time only. Jointly, the top ten make up 10% to 15% of the sample.

Whole blood was collected in K2EDTA tubes by collaborating institutions according to the institutions' own protocols. Collaborator samples were shipped for TCRbeta analysis as frozen whole blood, isolated PBMCs, or DNA extracted from either sample type. About this clone: Its antigen target is currently unknown. No much larger clone is present one base from it, and per-base qualities are unavailable.

The sequencing sample was made of peripheral blood. The origin of this receptor is a man in his 60s with active or convalescent COVID-19.

The CDR3 reads CASSLGTSGHNEQFF. The DNA sequence is given as TGTGCCAGTAGTCTAGGGACTAGCGGTCACAATGAGCAGTTCTTC. The rearranged chain carries TRBV19 and TRBJ2-1, and 11 bases in between align with TRBD2. CDR1 LNHDA and CDR2 SQIVND are derived from the germline V gene (reference sequence). The CDR3 sequence holds 15 residues, the cysteine and phenylalanine included. Of the read, only the CDR3 DNA is kept; its 45 bases are in frame from base 1. Unmatched junction bases come to 5, with V trimmed by 5 bases and J by 5 bases.